This TCR beta chain was captured in a study of metastatic and nonmetastatic thyroid tumors. This CDR3 has 15 residues. Trimming took off 1 base at V and 6 bases at J, with 14 bases between the two ends. Germline V lookup: CDR1 SGDLS, CDR2 YYNGEE. Thyroid surgery had not been preceded by any treatment in any patient. Original processing notes: A classifier for distant metastasis in papillary thyroid cancer was constructed using CDR3 differences observed across clinicopathological groups. TCRdb re-called the PCR reads with MiXCR. The V and J calls reflect TCRdb's pipeline rather than the authors' work. The sample carries roughly 59,000 clones, 15% to 20% recorded once. On this clone itself: The sample holds other DNA sequences that translate to the same CDR3.

This receptor was obtained from a male donor with papillary thyroid cancer or a benign thyroid nodule (not recorded which). Some clones in this sample may be carry-over from other donors' samples. The rearrangement links TRBV9 to TRBJ2-1; D perhaps matches TRBD2 (6 bases). The specimen was blood. In DNA form, the CDR3 reads TGTGCCAGCAGCGTAACAGCTGGAGGGCCCAATGAGCAGTTCTTC. It yields the protein CASSVTAGGPNEQFF.